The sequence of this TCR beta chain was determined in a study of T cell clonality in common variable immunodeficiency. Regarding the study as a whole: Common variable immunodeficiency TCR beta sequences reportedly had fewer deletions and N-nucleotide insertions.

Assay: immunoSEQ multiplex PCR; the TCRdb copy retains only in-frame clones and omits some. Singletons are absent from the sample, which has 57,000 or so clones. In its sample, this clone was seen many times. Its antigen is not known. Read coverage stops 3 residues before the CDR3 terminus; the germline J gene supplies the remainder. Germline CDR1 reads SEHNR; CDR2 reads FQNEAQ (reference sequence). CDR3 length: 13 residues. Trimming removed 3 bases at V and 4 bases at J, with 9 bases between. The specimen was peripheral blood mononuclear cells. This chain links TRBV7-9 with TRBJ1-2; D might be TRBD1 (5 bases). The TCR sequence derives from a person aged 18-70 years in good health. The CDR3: CASSLDNLYGYTF. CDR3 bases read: TGTGCCAGCAGCTTGGACAACCTCTATGGC.